This entry is about one TCR beta chain. A much larger clone lies one base from this, so it may be a read error. The data originate from a study of breast tumors, draining lymph nodes, adjacent tissues. The CDR3 is 15 residues long. Per germline, CDR1 SGHTA and CDR2 FQGTGA. TCRdb reprocessed the multiplex PCR reads via MiXCR and lists one record per CDR3 protein. The profile covers fewer than 250,000 distinct CDR3 sequences, with about 30% appearing a single time and approximately 1.4% taken by the ten largest. Axillary draining lymph nodes of breast cancer patients supplied the node samples. This sequence originates from a female donor with breast cancer. Some clones in this sample may be carry-over from other donors' samples. The V gene is TRBV7-3, the J gene TRBJ2-5; D unresolved. The source material was axillary lymph node tissue. Written as DNA, the CDR3 is TGTGCCAGCAGCCCCGGCTTTTTTGGCCAAGAGACCCAGCACTTC. The encoded protein is CASSPGFFGQETQHF.